These 20 T cell receptor beta chains were all obtained from the same sample, sequenced in a study of T cells in Graves' hyperthyroidism and ophthalmopathy. Amplification targeted TCR beta CDR3 regions from RNA transcripts. First-round RT-PCR of the TCR CDR3 relied on the HTBI primer set. TCRdb reprocessed the multiplex PCR reads with MiXCR, giving one entry per CDR3 protein. The sample lists hundreds of thousands of distinct CDR3 sequences, around 14% occurring once. Sequencing input: blood. Source of these receptors: a woman under 30 with Graves' hyperthyroidism.

This clonotype was seen many times. The V call is TRBV28, the J call TRBJ2-7; 8 bases line up with TRBD2. CDR3 length: 15 amino acids. Germline assignment: CDR1 MDHEN and CDR2 SYDVKM. The ends lost 2 bases at V and 3 bases at J; junction bases unmatched: 6. Here the CDR3 DNA reads TGTGCCAGCAGTTTAACGTTAGCGGGGCACTACGAGCAGTACTTC. It codes for CASSLTLAGHYEQYF.

In this sample, this clonotype turned up many times. The V and J genes are TRBV5-1 and TRBJ2-1, with 16 nucleotides matching TRBD2. CDR3 length equals 17 residues. From germline, CDR1 is SGHRS and CDR2 YFSETQ. The V gene end was trimmed by 4 bases and the J gene end by 8 bases; junction bases not matched to a gene: 9. In DNA, the CDR3 is TGCGCCAGCAGCCTGGGGACTAGCGGGAGGGCCGGGGATGAGCAGTTCTTC. Amino acid sequence: CASSLGTSGRAGDEQFF.

The table lists this clonotype with many counts. The rearrangement links TRBV24-1 to TRBJ2-1; 9 positions match TRBD1. Germline CDR1 KGHDR, CDR2 SFDVKD. This CDR3 spans 11 amino acids. With V trimmed by 6 bases and J by 10 bases, 0 bases remained unmatched. This chain's CDR3 is CATSTGGEQFF. The CDR3 DNA is TGTGCCACCAGTACAGGGGGCGAGCAGTTCTTC.

The genes are TRBV20-1 and TRBJ2-2; 10 positions agree with TRBD2. The CDR3 is 16 amino acids. Losses at the gene ends were 5 bases for V and 1 base for J; bases not matched to a gene: 7. The germline V gene encodes CDR1 DFQATT and CDR2 SNEGSKA (reference sequence). For the CDR3, the DNA is TGCAGTGCTTACTTGACTAGCGGGTGGAACACCGGGGAGCTGTTTTTT. It yields the protein CSAYLTSGWNTGELFF.

The CDR3 nucleotides are TGTGCCAGCAGGAAAGGGAGGGCTGGGGCCAACGTCCTGACTTTC. Amino acids: CASRKGRAGANVLTF. The chain carries TRBV12-3 or TRBV12-4 and TRBJ2-6; 7 positions agree with TRBD2. This CDR3 comprises 15 residues. The ends lost 6 bases at V and 2 bases at J; junction bases unmatched: 4.

A few counts support this clonotype. This chain connects TRBV7-2 to TRBJ1-2, with D perhaps TRBD1 (6 bases). The germline V and J ends were trimmed by 6 bases and 2 bases, with 16 bases remaining between them. Germline V gene lookup returns CDR1 SGHTA and CDR2 FQGNSA. This CDR3 region has 15 residues. CDR3 loop: CASRPTGGLNYGYTF. The CDR3 DNA reads as TGTGCCAGCAGACCGACAGGCGGCTTGAACTATGGCTACACCTTC.

This clonotype was observed at least ten times. V gene TRBV5-1 combines with J gene TRBJ2-1; 11 nucleotides agree with TRBD2. V gave up 0 bases and J gave up 5 bases; unmatched junction bases: 4. Germline assignment: CDR1 SGHRS and CDR2 YFSETQ. The CDR3 consists of 16 residues. This CDR3 is CASSLAVGLADNEQFF. In nucleotides, the CDR3 is TGCGCCAGCAGCTTGGCCGTGGGACTAGCGGACAATGAGCAGTTCTTC.

This clonotype appeared many times. The rearrangement uses TRBV6-1 and TRBJ2-1, with 7 nucleotides matching TRBD2. The germline gives CDR1 MNHNS, CDR2 SASEGT. The junction had 12 bases not matched to a gene; V was cut back by 5 bases and J by 8 bases. The CDR3 spans 15 residues. CDR3 coding DNA: TGTGCCAGCAGTTTGTGGACTAGTGGAGTAGATGAGCAGTTCTTC. Its translation is CASSLWTSGVDEQFF.

The chain links TRBV19 to TRBJ1-5; possible D gene TRBD1, 5 bases. V shed 1 base and J shed 2 bases, with 15 bases lying between them. Germline CDR1 LNHDA, CDR2 SQIVND (reference sequence). The CDR3 contains 17 residues. The CDR3 region is CASSIVAEGIGNQPQHF. The DNA of the CDR3 is TGTGCCAGTAGTATAGTAGCGGAGGGGATAGGCAATCAGCCCCAGCATTTT.

This clonotype was counted ten times or more. V and J are TRBV7-2 and TRBJ2-5; D remains unclear. The V end lost 1 base, the J end lost 2 bases, and 8 bases lay between the germline ends. The CDR3 is 14 residues long. Germline V gene data show CDR1 as SGHTA and CDR2 as FQGNSA. Here the CDR3 reads CASSLEASQETQYF. In DNA, the CDR3 is TGTGCCAGCAGCTTAGAGGCATCGCAAGAGACCCAGTACTTC.

This clonotype came up many times. The DNA for the CDR3 is TGTGCCAGCAGCTCTTCGGACAGTCCCACCGGGGAGCTGTTTTTT. This sequence encodes CASSSSDSPTGELFF. The chain joins TRBV7-9 to TRBJ2-2, with D possibly matching TRBD1 (6 bases). Germline CDR1 SEHNR, CDR2 FQNEAQ (reference sequence). The CDR3 length is 15 residues. Trimming left V 4 bases short and J 4 bases short, with 13 bases between.

Many counts were recorded for this clonotype. The V gene is TRBV11-2, the J gene TRBJ1-1; D is ambiguous. Trimming removed 0 bases at V and 4 bases at J, with 15 bases between. This CDR3 spans 16 amino acids. CDR1 and CDR2 from the germline V gene are SGHAT and FQNNGV. Written as DNA, the CDR3 is TGTGCCAGCAGCTTAGATGACCGGGCGGCGCTCACTGAAGCTTTCTTT. Translating it yields CASSLDDRAALTEAFF.

This clonotype was observed once. The V call is TRBV5-1, the J call TRBJ2-5; 9 nucleotides agree with TRBD1. Looked up from germline, CDR1 is SGHRS and CDR2 is YFSETQ. The V and J ends lost 4 bases and 5 bases, in that order; junction bases with no gene match: 6. This CDR3 region has 14 residues. CDR3 in DNA: TGCGCCAGCAGCACCGGACAGGGGAAGGAGACCCAGTACTTC. Translated: CASSTGQGKETQYF.

There are many counts of this clonotype. CDR3: CASSQGDGTEAFF. The CDR3 region has the DNA TGTGCCAGCAGCCAAGGAGACGGCACTGAAGCTTTCTTT. V and J are TRBV3-1 and TRBJ1-1; D remains ambiguous. Trimming removed 1 base from V and 4 bases from J, with 7 bases in between. The CDR3 loop spans 13 amino acids. Per germline, CDR1 LGHDT and CDR2 YNNKEL (reference sequence).

The table lists this clonotype with many counts. This chain uses TRBV11-2 with TRBJ2-7; the D is unclear. The V end lost 4 bases, the J end lost 2 bases, and 15 bases lay between the germline ends. CDR3 length equals 15 residues. Germline CDR1 SGHAT, CDR2 FQNNGV. CDR3 sequence: CASSSLRAAPYEQYF. CDR3 nucleotide sequence: TGTGCCAGCAGCTCCTTAAGGGCAGCGCCCTACGAGCAGTACTTC. Full variable domain (rest looked up from reference TRBV11-2 and TRBJ2-7): EAGVAQSPRYKIIEKRQSVAFWCNPISGHATLYWYQQILGQGPKLLIQFQNNGVVDDSQLPKDRFSAERLKGVDSTLKIQPAKLEDSAVYLCASSSLRAAPYEQYFGPGTRLTVT.

This clonotype was recorded at least ten times. In DNA form, the CDR3 reads TGTGCCAGCAGTTTTACAGGGGGCAGGGGCTATGGCTACACCTTC. Encoded protein: CASSFTGGRGYGYTF. The chain couples TRBV27 to TRBJ1-2; 9 bases are a match to TRBD1. Germline assignment: CDR1 MNHEY and CDR2 SMNVEV (reference sequence). V shed 3 bases and J 4 bases; nucleotides not matched to a gene: 6. The CDR3 covers 15 residues.

The gene calls are TRBV7-9 and TRBJ2-2; maybe TRBD2 (5 bases). The CDR3 consists of 16 residues. V was clipped by 5 bases and J by 6 bases, with 19 bases between them. Germline V gene data show CDR1 as SEHNR and CDR2 as FQNEAQ (reference sequence). CDR3 DNA sequence: TGTGCCAGCAGCCCCCGGGCCGATACTAGATCCGGGGAGCTGTTTTTT. It codes for CASSPRADTRSGELFF.

This sequence joins TRBV28 and TRBJ1-3, with 7 bases aligning to TRBD1. This CDR3 has 13 amino acids. V was clipped by 10 bases and J by 2 bases; unmatched bases: 5. Germline CDR1 reads MDHEN; CDR2 reads SYDVKM. CDR3 coding DNA: TGTGCCACCACAACAGGGGCTGGAAACACCATATATTTT. Its translation: CATTTGAGNTIYF. The variable domain in full, with the rest retrieved from reference TRBV28 and TRBJ1-3, is DVKVTQSSRYLVKRTGEKVFLECVQDMDHENMFWYRQDPGLGLRLIYFSYDVKMKEKGDIPEGYSVSREKKERFSLILESASTNQTSMYLCATTTGAGNTIYFGEGSWLTVV.

At least ten counts were recorded for this clonotype. DNA of the CDR3: TGCAGTGCTAGAGATAGCATTGGACGACGGCCACACGAGCAGTACTTC. Translated: CSARDSIGRRPHEQYF. This chain connects TRBV20-1 to TRBJ2-7, with no clear D. Per the germline V gene, CDR1 is DFQATT and CDR2 is SNEGSKA (reference sequence). This CDR3 comprises 16 residues. The V gene lost 0 bases and the J gene lost 5 bases, with 20 bases spanning the gap.

The chain uses TRBV28 and TRBJ1-4, with D unclear. The CDR3 runs to 14 residues. V was cut by 3 bases and J by 4 bases, with 9 bases left in between. Germline values: CDR1 MDHEN, CDR2 SYDVKM. Here the CDR3 DNA reads TGTGCCAGCAGTTTCGTTACCTATAATGAAAAACTGTTTTTT. It is translated as CASSFVTYNEKLFF.